Listed below are T cell receptor beta chains from one sample, sequenced in a study of T cells in tuberculosis. TCRdb's table, derived via immunoSEQ multiplex PCR, lists solely in-frame clones and lacks some. In the table there are approximately 59,000 clones, 65% to 90% of which are singletons. The sequenced sample was CD1b-GMM tetramer-negative cells sorted from PBMCs. The receptor source for this set is an adult woman with latent tuberculosis. The CDR3 runs from the conserved cysteine through the conserved F or W. The D gene is left open where the match is weak. The size of a clone is reported for some rows only, either as once, few or many, or as a class for expanded clones.

abundance,v_gene,d_gene,j_gene,CDR3aa,CDR3nt
few,TRBV9,-,TRBJ2-5,CASSGTRSSGRETQYF,TGTGCCAGCAGCGGAACTAGGTCTAGTGGACGGGAGACCCAGTACTTC
-,TRBV6-1,-,TRBJ1-6,CASVQGEASPLHF,TGTGCCAGCGTACAGGGTGAGGCTTCACCCCTCCACTTT
few,TRBV19,TRBD1,TRBJ1-4,CASSSRGREKLFF,TGTGCCAGTAGTAGCAGGGGGCGTGAAAAACTGTTTTTT
few,TRBV28,-,TRBJ2-7,CATRGSNAYEQYF,TGTGCCACCCGAGGATCCAACGCCTACGAGCAGTACTTC
few,TRBV25-1,TRBD1,TRBJ1-4,CASSDENRGFRNEKLFF,TGTGCCAGCAGTGACGAAAACAGGGGCTTTCGGAATGAAAAACTGTTTTTT
-,TRBV14,-,TRBJ2-5,CASSFAGLPRETQYF,TGTGCCAGCAGCTTTGCGGGACTCCCACGAGAGACCCAGTACTTC
-,TRBV7-2,TRBD2,TRBJ2-3,CASSWTSGGRTDTQYF,TGTGCCAGCAGCTGGACTAGCGGGGGAAGGACAGATACGCAGTATTTT
-,TRBV5-5,TRBD1,TRBJ1-6,CASSPEPNRGQYTRSSPLHF,TGTGCCAGCAGCCCCGAACCCAACAGGGGGCAGTATACACGGTCTTCACCCCTCCACTTT
-,TRBV2,-,TRBJ2-7,CASTPADSSYEQYF,TGTGCCAGCACCCCCGCGGACTCCTCCTACGAGCAGTACTTC
-,TRBV6-1,-,TRBJ2-3,CASRDDRKNTDTQYF,TGTGCCAGCAGGGACGACAGAAAGAACACAGATACGCAGTATTTT
-,TRBV5-1,TRBD2,TRBJ2-2,CASSPRSGGESGELFF,TGCGCCAGCAGCCCGCGTAGCGGGGGGGAAAGCGGGGAGCTGTTTTTT
once,TRBV28,TRBD1,TRBJ2-7,CASSDRDREYEQYF,TGTGCCAGCAGTGATCGGGACAGGGAGTACGAGCAGTACTTC
-,TRBV9,-,TRBJ2-5,CASSARGRETQYF,TGTGCCAGCAGCGCCAGGGGGAGGGAGACCCAGTACTTC
-,TRBV19,TRBD2,TRBJ2-1,CASSMSGGGNNEQFF,TGTGCCAGTAGTATGAGCGGGGGAGGGAACAATGAGCAGTTCTTC
-,TRBV7-3,TRBD2,TRBJ2-1,CASSFRLAGANEQFF,TGTGCCAGCAGCTTTCGACTAGCGGGAGCAAACGAGCAGTTCTTC
-,TRBV28,TRBD1,TRBJ1-5,CASSLTGGGGQPQHF,TGTGCCAGCAGTCTCACAGGGGGCGGGGGTCAGCCCCAGCATTTT
-,TRBV4-3,-,TRBJ1-5,CASSQDSSGRAQPQHF,TGCGCCAGCAGCCAAGATAGCTCCGGCAGGGCTCAGCCCCAGCATTTT
-,TRBV19,-,TRBJ2-7,CASSILADSSYEQYF,TGTGCCAGTAGTATACTAGCGGACAGCTCCTACGAGCAGTACTTC
-,TRBV28,-,TRBJ2-7,CASSLGLDEQYF,TGTGCCAGCAGCTTGGGACTCGACGAGCAGTACTTC
-,TRBV6-6,-,TRBJ1-1,CASSPNQGNTEAFF,TGTGCCAGCAGCCCAAACCAGGGTAACACTGAAGCTTTCTTT
-,TRBV2,TRBD1,TRBJ1-4,CASFPHRGNEKLFF,TGTGCCAGCTTCCCCCACAGGGGGAATGAAAAACTGTTTTTT
-,TRBV4-2,TRBD1,TRBJ1-4,CASSPWDRGDEKLFF,TGTGCCAGCAGCCCGTGGGACAGGGGAGATGAAAAACTGTTTTTT
-,TRBV5-5,TRBD2,TRBJ2-7,CASSFTSGRAYEQYF,TGTGCCAGCAGCTTTACTAGCGGGAGGGCCTACGAGCAGTACTTC
-,TRBV7-9,TRBD1,TRBJ2-5,CASSLDRGQKTQYF,TGTGCCAGCAGCTTAGACAGGGGGCAAAAGACCCAGTACTTC
-,TRBV14,-,TRBJ2-4,CASSQSGIQNIQYF,TGTGCCAGCAGCCAGTCCGGGATCCAAAACATTCAGTACTTC
-,TRBV7-2,TRBD1,TRBJ2-7,CASSSHRGSDEQYF,TGTGCCAGCAGCTCACACAGGGGATCCGACGAGCAGTACTTC
-,TRBV27,TRBD2,TRBJ2-1,CASSLGTSGSYNEQFF,TGTGCCAGCAGTTTAGGGACTAGCGGCTCCTACAATGAGCAGTTCTTC
-,TRBV27,-,TRBJ2-7,CASRRTVPSYEQYF,TGTGCCAGCAGGAGGACAGTGCCCTCCTACGAGCAGTACTTC
-,TRBV29-1,TRBD2,TRBJ2-3,CSVDMASGTQYF,TGCAGCGTTGATATGGCTAGCGGTACGCAGTATTTT
-,TRBV29-1,-,TRBJ2-1,CSVDRQGTREQFF,TGCAGCGTTGATCGGCAGGGGACCCGTGAGCAGTTCTTC
-,TRBV4-3,TRBD1,TRBJ1-5,CASSQARDRYNQPQHF,TGCGCCAGCAGCCAAGCCCGGGACAGGTACAATCAGCCCCAGCATTTT
-,TRBV4-2,-,TRBJ1-2,CASKTSAFSVSYGYTF,TGTGCCAGCAAGACATCGGCCTTCTCCGTATCCTATGGCTACACCTTC
-,TRBV29-1,TRBD1,TRBJ1-5,CSAQTGGGQPQHF,TGCAGCGCCCAGACAGGGGGCGGGCAGCCCCAGCATTTT
-,TRBV28,-,TRBJ2-7,CASSFRYEQYF,TGTGCCAGCAGTTTCAGGTACGAGCAGTACTTC
-,TRBV9,-,TRBJ1-1,CASSVGASDRPAFF,TGTGCCAGCAGCGTGGGGGCTTCGGATCGCCCAGCTTTCTTT
-,TRBV9,-,TRBJ1-5,CASSVTGVGNQPQHF,TGTGCCAGCAGCGTCACGGGAGTAGGAAATCAGCCCCAGCATTTT
few,TRBV10-1,TRBD1,TRBJ1-3,CASSDGTARYF,TGCGCCAGCAGTGATGGGACAGCACGATATTTT
-,TRBV27,TRBD2,TRBJ2-1,CASTPYGGGQYNEQFF,TGTGCCAGCACCCCCTATGGCGGGGGTCAATACAATGAGCAGTTCTTC
-,TRBV19,TRBD2,TRBJ2-1,CASSIASGGGNEQFF,TGTGCCAGTAGTATAGCTAGCGGGGGGGGCAATGAGCAGTTCTTC
-,TRBV4-2,TRBD2,TRBJ2-3,CASSQQSSGESTDTQYF,TGTGCCAGCAGCCAACAGTCTAGCGGAGAAAGCACAGATACGCAGTATTTT
-,TRBV4-3,-,TRBJ1-5,CASSQDSDQPQHF,TGCGCCAGCAGCCAGGACAGCGATCAGCCCCAGCATTTT
-,TRBV2,-,TRBJ1-6,CASSGGGSSYNSPLHF,TGTGCCAGCAGTGGGGGGGGTAGCTCCTATAATTCACCCCTCCACTTT
-,TRBV19,TRBD1,TRBJ1-2,CASSLTIPRQGPNPDGYGYTF,TGTGCCAGTAGTCTAACTATACCTCGACAGGGGCCGAACCCCGATGGCTATGGCTACACCTTC
-,TRBV19,-,TRBJ1-1,CASITRGENTEAFF,TGTGCCAGTATCACACGGGGGGAGAACACTGAAGCTTTCTTT
-,TRBV29-1,TRBD1,TRBJ1-1,CSVDRGPGTEAFF,TGCAGCGTTGATAGGGGGCCGGGCACTGAAGCTTTCTTT
-,TRBV5-1,TRBD1,TRBJ2-7,CASSQINRGDYEQYF,TGCGCCAGCAGCCAGATAAACAGGGGGGACTACGAGCAGTACTTC
-,TRBV27,-,TRBJ2-1,CASSLAGNNNEQFF,TGTGCCAGCAGTTTAGCGGGGAACAACAATGAGCAGTTCTTC
once,TRBV5-5,TRBD2,TRBJ2-1,CASTWGGWNEQFF,TGTGCCAGCACCTGGGGGGGGTGGAATGAGCAGTTCTTC
few,TRBV28,TRBD1,TRBJ2-3,CASSTGTGTDTQYF,TGTGCCAGCAGCACCGGGACAGGCACAGATACGCAGTATTTT
once,TRBV18,-,TRBJ2-1,CASSPISLDNERFF,TGTGCCAGCTCACCTATATCCTTGGACAATGAGCGGTTCTTC